This T cell receptor (beta chain) comes out of a study of cytomegalovirus exposure and HLA in healthy donors. PCR was performed using 60 Vbeta and 13 Jbeta primers. Sequencing used immunoSEQ multiplex PCR; TCRdb keeps in-frame clones, though not all of them. The sample has approximately 160,000 clones, just under 85% seen once; the top ten hold roughly 5%. Among the donors, all were healthy bone marrow donors. Trimming removed 4 bases from V and 2 bases from J; junction bases left unmatched: 3. This CDR3 comprises 15 residues. Germline V CDR1 and CDR2: SGHNT, YYREEE (reference sequence). The source material was PBMCs. This chain links TRBV5-4 with TRBJ2-1, with 10 bases fitting TRBD1. The receptor was isolated from a girl between 10 and 17 years old in good health and CMV-seropositive. Here the CDR3 DNA reads TGTGCCAGCAGCCAGGACAGGGGGACCTACAATGAGCAGTTCTTC. The encoded protein is CASSQDRGTYNEQFF.